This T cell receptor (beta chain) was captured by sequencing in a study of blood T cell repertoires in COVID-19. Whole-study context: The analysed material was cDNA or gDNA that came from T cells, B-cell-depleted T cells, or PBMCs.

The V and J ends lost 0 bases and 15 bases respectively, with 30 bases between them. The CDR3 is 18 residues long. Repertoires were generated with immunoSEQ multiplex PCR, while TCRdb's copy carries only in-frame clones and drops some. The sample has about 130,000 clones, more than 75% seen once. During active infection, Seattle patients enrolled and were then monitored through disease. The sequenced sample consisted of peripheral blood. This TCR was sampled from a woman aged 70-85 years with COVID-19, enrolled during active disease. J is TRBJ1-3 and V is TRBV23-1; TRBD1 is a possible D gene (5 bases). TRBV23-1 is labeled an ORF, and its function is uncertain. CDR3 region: CASSQSISRSQACRGGYF. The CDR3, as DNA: TGCGCCAGCAGTCAATCGATTAGTCGGTCCCAAGCTTGTAGGGGTGGATATTTT.